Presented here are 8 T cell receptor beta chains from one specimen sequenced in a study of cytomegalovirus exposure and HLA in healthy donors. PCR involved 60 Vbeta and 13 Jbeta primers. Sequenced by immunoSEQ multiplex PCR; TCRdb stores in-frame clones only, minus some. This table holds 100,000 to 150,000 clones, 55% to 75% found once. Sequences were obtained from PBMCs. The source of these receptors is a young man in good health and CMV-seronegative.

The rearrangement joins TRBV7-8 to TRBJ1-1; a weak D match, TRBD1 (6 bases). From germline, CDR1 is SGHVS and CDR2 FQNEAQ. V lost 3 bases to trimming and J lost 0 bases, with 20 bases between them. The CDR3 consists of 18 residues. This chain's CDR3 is CASSFNLAGARLNTEAFF. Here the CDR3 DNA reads TGTGCCAGCAGCTTTAACCTTGCAGGGGCAAGATTGAACACTGAAGCTTTCTTT.

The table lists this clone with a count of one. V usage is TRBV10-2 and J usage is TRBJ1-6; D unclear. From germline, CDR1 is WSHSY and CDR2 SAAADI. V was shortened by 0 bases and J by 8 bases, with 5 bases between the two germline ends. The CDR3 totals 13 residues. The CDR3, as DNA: TGCGCCAGCAGTGAGTCACTATATTCACCCCTCCACTTT. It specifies CASSESLYSPLHF.

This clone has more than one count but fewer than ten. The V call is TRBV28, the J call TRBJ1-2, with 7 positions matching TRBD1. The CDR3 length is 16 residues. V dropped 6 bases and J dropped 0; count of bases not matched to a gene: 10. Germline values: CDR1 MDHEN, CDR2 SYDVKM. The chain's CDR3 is CASSFGGTETNYGYTF. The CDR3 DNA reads TGTGCCAGCAGCTTTGGCGGGACAGAGACTAACTATGGCTACACCTTC.

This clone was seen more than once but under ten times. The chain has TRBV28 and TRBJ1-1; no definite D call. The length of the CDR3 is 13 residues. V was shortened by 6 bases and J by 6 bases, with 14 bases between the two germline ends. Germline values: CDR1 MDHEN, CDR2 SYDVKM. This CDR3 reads CASRWALVAEAFF. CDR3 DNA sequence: TGTGCCAGCAGGTGGGCCCTTGTGGCTGAAGCTTTCTTT.

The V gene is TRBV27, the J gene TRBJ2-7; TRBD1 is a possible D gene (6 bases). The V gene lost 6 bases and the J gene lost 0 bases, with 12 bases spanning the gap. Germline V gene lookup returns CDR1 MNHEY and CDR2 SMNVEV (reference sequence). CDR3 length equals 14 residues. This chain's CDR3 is CASSRTGPSYEQYF. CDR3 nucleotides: TGTGCCAGCAGCAGAACAGGGCCCTCCTACGAGCAGTACTTC.

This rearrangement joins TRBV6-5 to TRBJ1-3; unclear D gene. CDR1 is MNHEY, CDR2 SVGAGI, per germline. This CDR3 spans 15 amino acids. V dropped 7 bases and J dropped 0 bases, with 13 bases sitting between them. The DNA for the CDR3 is TGTGCCAGCACCCGGGAAACCGGCTCTGGAAACACCATATATTTT. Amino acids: CASTRETGSGNTIYF.

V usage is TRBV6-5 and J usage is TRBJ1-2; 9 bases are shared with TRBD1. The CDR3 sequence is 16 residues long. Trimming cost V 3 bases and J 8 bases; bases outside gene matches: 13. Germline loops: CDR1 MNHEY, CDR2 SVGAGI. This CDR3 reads CASSYRLQGAKGGYTF. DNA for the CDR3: TGTGCCAGCAGTTATCGACTACAGGGGGCGAAAGGCGGCTACACCTTC.

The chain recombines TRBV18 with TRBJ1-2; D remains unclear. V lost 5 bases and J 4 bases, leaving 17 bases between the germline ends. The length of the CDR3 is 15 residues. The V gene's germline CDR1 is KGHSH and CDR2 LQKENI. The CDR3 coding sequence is TGTGCCAGCTCAACCCTGCTGGCAAGTCCCTATGGCTACACCTTC. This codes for CASSTLLASPYGYTF.